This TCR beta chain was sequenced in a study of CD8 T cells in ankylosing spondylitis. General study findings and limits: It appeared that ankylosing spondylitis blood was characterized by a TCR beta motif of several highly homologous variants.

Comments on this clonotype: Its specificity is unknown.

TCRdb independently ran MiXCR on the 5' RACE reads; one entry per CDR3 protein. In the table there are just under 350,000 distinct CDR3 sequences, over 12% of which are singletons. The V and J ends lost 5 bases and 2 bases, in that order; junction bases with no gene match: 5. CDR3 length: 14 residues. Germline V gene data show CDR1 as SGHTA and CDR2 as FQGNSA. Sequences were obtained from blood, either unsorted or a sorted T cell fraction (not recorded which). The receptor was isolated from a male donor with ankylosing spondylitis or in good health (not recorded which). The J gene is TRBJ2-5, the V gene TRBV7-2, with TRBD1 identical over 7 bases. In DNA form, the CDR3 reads TGTGCCAGCAGCCACAGGGGACGGCAAGAGACCCAGTACTTC. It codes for CASSHRGRQETQYF.